This T cell receptor (beta chain) was identified during a study of Ad26.COV2.S vaccination and SARS-CoV-2 variants. Background on the study: Ad26.COV2.S shots went into the muscle once or twice, 56 days apart.

This clone appeared a single time. Its antigen is unidentified. Study results and caveats: Comparability of non-spike TCR breadth was observed across vaccine and placebo recipients. CD8+ and CD4+ T cells specific for spike reportedly responded with substantial breadth after vaccination.

Generated by immunoSEQ multiplex PCR, the TCRdb table keeps only in-frame clones and is missing some. Here the sample spans 400,000 or so clones, about 88% being singletons. Treatment reported: about 20 received Ad26.COV2.S at low or high dose, single or two shots; about five received placebo; per-sample allocation not given. Day 63 after the first vaccine or placebo injection was the time point for sampling. A Boston donor was an adult aged 18-55 years. This receptor was identified in a person aged 18 to 59 who received the Ad26.COV2.S COVID-19 vaccine or a placebo. The source was peripheral blood, collected in a trial of Ad26.COV2.S vaccine versus placebo.

CDR3 sequence: CASSPAGGGYGYTF. The CDR3, as DNA: TGTGCCAGCAGCCCGGCAGGGGGTGGCTATGGCTACACCTTC. This chain connects TRBV5-6 to TRBJ1-2; 7 bases are shared with TRBD1. Unmatched junction bases numbered 7, after V lost 4 bases and J lost 4 bases. The CDR3 loop spans 14 amino acids. Germline CDR1 SGHDT, CDR2 YYEEEE.